This TCR beta chain is from a study of neoadjuvant anti-PD-1 for oral cavity cancer. Study background: Nivolumab at 3 mg/kg was mostly given biweekly, three to four doses, pre-surgery. Overall study findings and caveats: Post-nivolumab, blood T cell clonality was significantly elevated in non-responders.

These newly diagnosed stage II-IVA oral cavity squamous cell carcinoma patients had no prior systemic or radiation treatment. This table comes from immunoSEQ multiplex PCR, and its TCRdb copy is limited to in-frame clones, with some not included. The sample has about 16,000 clones; 72% are singletons. In its sample, this clone was seen a few times. Its antigen is currently unknown. Germline V gives CDR1 GTSNPN, CDR2 SVGIG (reference sequence). This CDR3 region has 13 residues. V was cut by 0 bases and J by 10 bases, with 10 bases left in between. The source is a person aged 35 to 85 with oral cavity squamous cell carcinoma. The chain has TRBV30 and TRBJ1-6, with a tentative D call TRBD1 (5 bases). This material consisted of PBMCs, taken before nivolumab (anti-PD-1) treatment. The CDR3 protein is CAWSVHGDSPLHF. The CDR3 bases are TGTGCCTGGAGTGTACACGGGGACTCACCCCTCCACTTT.